This TCR beta chain is drawn from a study of shared clonotypes between healthy human individuals. Study in general: With ages of 18 to 49, the donors were two women and three men.

As defined, naive CD8 cells were CD45RO-negative and positively selected for CCR7, with terminally differentiated effector memory CD45RA+ cells excluded. The protocol was immunoSEQ multiplex PCR, while the TCRdb copy is restricted to in-frame clones and leaves out a portion. The table includes around 1,900,000 clones, 93% detected once. Trimming pared 3 bases from V and 5 bases from J, leaving 14 bases between. The CDR3 sequence is 14 residues long. Germline V gene sequence: CDR1 SGHTA, CDR2 FQGTGA. This receptor was identified in a man aged 18 to 29 in good health. Some clones in this sample may be carry-over from other donors' samples. Sequenced sample: naive CD8+ T cells from PBMCs. This chain joins TRBV7-3 and TRBJ2-7; possible D gene TRBD1, 5 bases. CDR3 protein: CASSFQGVGNEQYF. The CDR3 nucleotides are TGTGCCAGCAGCTTTCAGGGCGTAGGCAACGAGCAGTACTTC. The whole variable domain, filled in from reference TRBV7-3 and TRBJ2-7, reads GAGVSQTPSNKVTEKGKYVELRCDPISGHTALYWYRQSLGQGPEFLIYFQGTGAADDSGLPNDRFFAVRPEGSVSTLKIQRTERGDSAVYLCASSFQGVGNEQYFGPGTRLTVT.